Each of the 3 T cell receptor beta chains below was sequenced from the same sample in a study of graft-versus-host responses after intestinal transplantation listed by TCRdb under 2021. The sample's time point, from its label and the paper: cells obtained before transplantation from donor or recipient. Their specific antigens are unknown. Library construction relied on the immunoSEQ multiplex PCR assay. TCRdb stores this immuneACCESS table with in-frame sequences only. Part of the clones is absent; in the studies checked, under half of the shortfall reflects unresolved V genes, and no reason is known for the rest. The sample has 80,000 to 90,000 clones on record, 80% to 95% of them singletons. The ten largest make up less than 0.4% of the sample. This specimen consisted of unstimulated CD4+ T cells sorted from spleen or lymph node cells, obtained before intestinal transplant. All receptors derive from a human donor who received an intestinal transplant.

The chain links TRBV10-2 to TRBJ2-1; TRBD1 agrees at 9 bases. Trimming at V came to 4 bases and at J to 3 bases, leaving 10 bases not matched to a gene. Germline V gene data show CDR1 as WSHSY and CDR2 as SAAADI. The CDR3 consists of 17 residues. CDR3 coding DNA: TGCGCCAGCAGTGTCGTTGATTGGACAGGGGACTACAATGAGCAGTTCTTC. This codes for CASSVVDWTGDYNEQFF.

The V gene is TRBV5-1, the J gene TRBJ2-1; 9 positions agree with TRBD2. The V segment lost 0 bases and the J segment 9 bases; nucleotides outside the gene matches: 7. The germline V gene encodes CDR1 SGHRS and CDR2 YFSETQ. The CDR3 runs 15 residues. CDR3 amino acids: CASSLELAGVFEQFF. In DNA, the CDR3 is TGCGCCAGCAGCTTGGAGTTAGCGGGAGTCTTTGAGCAGTTCTTC.

This sequence joins TRBV7-3 and TRBJ2-7; 9 bases align to TRBD2. This CDR3 comprises 15 residues. Germline lookup yields CDR1 SGHTA and CDR2 FQGTGA. V lost 3 bases and J lost 3; bases outside the gene matches: 6. The CDR3 is CASSLVAGDFYEQYF. As DNA, the CDR3 is TGTGCCAGCAGCTTGGTAGCGGGAGATTTCTACGAGCAGTACTTC.